These T cell receptor beta chains were read from a single sample in a study of blood T cell repertoires in COVID-19. Clones were read by immunoSEQ multiplex PCR, and TCRdb kept only the in-frame ones, dropping some. Among approximately 70,000 clones, roughly 84% were seen once, and the ten largest hold roughly 7%. Material for sequencing was peripheral blood. The receptors come from a man between 45 and 60 years old with active COVID-19. Both conserved end residues are part of each CDR3. D genes are given only for firm matches. Size values are once, few and many counts, or a class for expanded clones, and some rows have none.

V	J	size	D	CDR3	DNA
TRBV19	TRBJ1-5	-	-	CASKSRANQPQHF	TGTGCCAGTAAGTCCAGGGCCAATCAGCCCCAGCATTTT
TRBV6-5	TRBJ2-7	-	TRBD1	CASSGQGIYEQYF	TGTGCCAGCAGCGGACAGGGGATCTACGAGCAGTACTTC
TRBV28	TRBJ2-3	few	TRBD1	CASSSGQGKFTDTQYF	TGTGCCAGCAGTTCCGGACAGGGGAAGTTTACAGATACGCAGTATTTT
TRBV6-6	TRBJ2-3	once	TRBD1	CASSILPGQKNLEATDTQYF	TGTGCCAGCAGCATCTTACCGGGACAGAAAAACTTGGAGGCTACAGATACGCAGTATTTT
TRBV6-5	TRBJ1-2	-	TRBD1	CASKRTGEYGYTF	TGTGCCAGCAAACGGACAGGGGAATATGGCTACACCTTC
TRBV29-1	TRBJ2-7	-	-	CSVEPTGGEQYF	TGCAGCGTTGAACCGACAGGAGGCGAGCAGTACTTC
TRBV2	TRBJ2-7	-	TRBD1	CASSGDSFVSEQYF	TGTGCCAGCAGTGGGGACAGTTTCGTTTCCGAGCAGTACTTC
TRBV5-1	TRBJ2-7	-	-	CASSSLDRAIGGYEQYF	TGCGCCAGCAGCTCATTAGACAGGGCTATTGGAGGGTACGAGCAGTACTTC
TRBV4-2	TRBJ1-5	-	TRBD1	CASSQDLGQGRNQPQHF	TGTGCCAGCAGCCAAGATCTGGGACAGGGGCGGAATCAGCCCCAGCATTTT
TRBV5-1	TRBJ2-5	-	TRBD1	CASSRGSRDRSDTQYF	TGCGCCAGCAGCCGTGGATCCCGGGACAGGTCCGACACCCAGTACTTC
TRBV18	TRBJ2-5	-	-	CASSPPPVETQYF	TGTGCCAGCTCACCACCTCCGGTAGAGACCCAGTACTTC
TRBV6-2/TRBV6-3	TRBJ2-7	-	-	CASSSLRKSGFTYEQYF	TGTGCCAGCAGTTCCCTCCGGAAGAGCGGATTCACCTACGAGCAGTACTTC
TRBV5-1	TRBJ2-1	-	-	CASSLTESRLYNEQFF	TGCGCCAGCAGCTTGACAGAATCAAGGCTCTACAATGAGCAGTTCTTC
TRBV3-1/TRBV3-2	TRBJ1-2	-	-	CASSQRGLGGYTF	TGTGCCAGCAGCCAAAGGGGCTTGGGCGGCTACACCTTC
TRBV7-2	TRBJ2-2	-	-	CASSLKLASGELFF	TGTGCCAGCAGCTTAAAACTAGCTTCCGGGGAGCTGTTTTTT
TRBV12-5	TRBJ1-3	-	-	CASGRPAGPTSGNTIYF	TGTGCTAGTGGCCGCCCGGCAGGGCCCACGTCTGGAAACACCATATATTTT
TRBV7-3	TRBJ1-3	-	-	CASSPAGEDTIYF	TGTGCCAGCAGCCCTGCCGGGGAGGACACCATATATTTT
TRBV28	TRBJ2-7	-	-	CASSFSGYYEQYF	TGTGCCAGCAGTTTTTCAGGGTACTACGAGCAGTACTTC
TRBV28	TRBJ1-2	-	-	CAIRTGRAYGYTF	TGTGCCATCCGAACAGGGAGGGCCTATGGCTACACCTTC
TRBV4-3	TRBJ2-3	-	TRBD2	CASSQGGGRTDTQYF	TGCGCCAGCAGCCAAGGCGGGGGACGCACAGATACGCAGTATTTT
TRBV2	TRBJ1-1	-	TRBD1	CASSELGTVEAFF	TGTGCCAGCAGTGAATTGGGGACAGTTGAAGCTTTCTTT
TRBV21-1	TRBJ2-5	-	-	CATKGGPGETQYF	TGTGCCACCAAGGGGGGGCCAGGGGAGACCCAGTACTTC
TRBV11-2	TRBJ1-5	-	TRBD1	CASSLTGGNQPQHF	TGTGCCAGCAGCTTGACAGGGGGGAATCAGCCCCAGCATTTT
TRBV7-3	TRBJ2-3	once	-	CASSLPTTPPRTDTQYF	TGTGCCAGCAGCTTACCTACTACCCCACCGCGCACAGATACGCAGTATTTT
TRBV2	TRBJ1-4	-	TRBD1	CASSSPGTGGNEKLFF	TGTGCCAGCAGTAGTCCCGGGACAGGTGGGAATGAAAAACTGTTTTTT
TRBV18	TRBJ2-2	-	-	CASSPSAGSNTGELFF	TGTGCCAGCTCACCATCGGCGGGGTCCAACACCGGGGAGCTGTTTTTT
TRBV11-2	TRBJ2-2	-	TRBD1	CALRRSGQVEGGELFF	TGTGCTCTGAGACGGTCGGGACAGGTGGAGGGCGGGGAGCTGTTTTTT
TRBV7-2	TRBJ2-1	-	-	CASSLFRASSRYEQFF	TGTGCCAGCAGCTTATTTAGGGCTAGCTCGAGATATGAGCAGTTCTTC
TRBV19	TRBJ1-5	-	TRBD1	CASRTGSPQNQPQHF	TGTGCCAGTAGGACAGGGAGTCCCCAAAATCAGCCCCAGCATTTT
TRBV7-3	TRBJ2-2	-	-	CASSLRGVDGAMNTGELFF	TGTGCCAGCAGCTTAAGGGGCGTGGATGGGGCGATGAACACCGGGGAGCTGTTTTTT
TRBV30	TRBJ2-7	once	TRBD2	CAWTLAGAAYEQYF	TGTGCCTGGACACTAGCGGGGGCCGCCTACGAGCAGTACTTC
TRBV2	TRBJ1-2	-	-	CASSETQGGRSGTSFNYGYTF	TGTGCCAGCAGTGAAACACAAGGTGGTCGAAGTGGGACATCATTTAACTATGGCTACACCTTC
TRBV27	TRBJ1-1	-	TRBD1	CASSPGQGAFEAFF	TGTGCCAGCAGCCCGGGACAGGGGGCTTTTGAAGCTTTCTTT
TRBV6-5	TRBJ1-3	-	-	CASRADSGNTIYF	TGTGCCAGCAGGGCCGACTCTGGAAACACCATATATTTT
TRBV5-4	TRBJ1-2	once	TRBD1	CASSPGQAALFGYTF	TGTGCCAGCAGCCCAGGACAGGCAGCCTTATTTGGCTACACCTTC
TRBV5-1	TRBJ2-6	-	-	CASSPTGNSGANVLTF	TGCGCCAGCAGCCCGACAGGAAACTCTGGGGCCAACGTCCTGACTTTC
TRBV9	TRBJ2-3	-	-	CASSPEGDTDTQYF	TGTGCCAGCAGCCCGGAGGGAGACACAGATACGCAGTATTTT
TRBV7-3	TRBJ2-1	-	TRBD2	CASSRGLGFDEQFF	TGTGCCAGCAGCCGCGGACTAGGTTTCGATGAGCAGTTCTTC
TRBV5-1	TRBJ2-3	-	TRBD2	CVSSGQTSGVGADTQYF	TGCGTCAGCAGCGGGCAGACTAGCGGGGTAGGGGCAGATACGCAGTATTTT
TRBV9	TRBJ1-2	-	-	CASSGGDFYGYTF	TGTGCCAGCAGCGGGGGGGACTTCTATGGCTACACCTTC
TRBV7-2	TRBJ1-3	once	TRBD1	CASSLGQPLEPIYF	TGTGCCAGCAGCTTGGGACAGCCACTCGAACCCATATATTTT
TRBV6-1	TRBJ2-7	-	-	CASSDNPWAAYEQYF	TGTGCCAGCAGTGACAACCCTTGGGCTGCTTACGAGCAGTACTTC
TRBV4-3	TRBJ1-1	-	TRBD1	CASSHRKWGTGDTEAFF	TGCGCCAGCAGCCACCGAAAATGGGGGACAGGGGATACTGAAGCTTTCTTT
TRBV5-1	TRBJ1-5	-	TRBD1	CASSSGQSNQPQHF	TGCGCCAGCAGCTCGGGACAGTCCAATCAGCCCCAGCATTTT
TRBV15	TRBJ2-1	once	TRBD1	CATSRGRPNEQFF	TGTGCCACCTCCAGGGGGCGGCCCAATGAGCAGTTCTTC